The 24 T cell receptor beta chains in this list originate from one sample, sequenced in a study of control samples from healthy donors and cancer patients. TCRdb's table, derived via immunoSEQ multiplex PCR, lists solely in-frame clones and lacks some. The data show 90,000 to 100,000 clones, 79% seen once. The sequenced material came from blood. The receptor source for this set is a woman in her 30s in good health.

Concerning this clone: The DNA is omitted, as the CDR3 cannot be located on it reliably, and the CDR3 follows TCRdb's listing. V and J are TRBV6-5 and TRBJ1-1. The CDR3 has 14 residues if both end residues are counted. Germline values: CDR1 MNHEY, CDR2 SVGAGI. The CDR3 reads CASILGLWNTEAFF.

The V and J genes are TRBV6-5 and TRBJ1-1; D call uncertain. Trimming took off 6 bases at V and 12 bases at J, with 23 bases between the two ends. This CDR3 contains 14 residues. The germline V gene has CDR1 MNHEY and CDR2 SVGAGI. The CDR3 loop is CASRTNSPGAKTFF. CDR3 DNA sequence: TGTGCCAGCAGGACGAATTCGCCGGGAGCGAAAACTTTCTTT.

This chain connects TRBV12-3 or TRBV12-4 to TRBJ2-1; a weak D match, TRBD2 (5 bases). This CDR3 comprises 13 residues. The ends were cut back, 9 bases at V and 6 bases at J, with 15 bases in the middle. The chain's CDR3 is CASSGNAGNEQFF. CDR3 in DNA: TGTGCCAGTAGTGGAAATGCGGGCAATGAGCAGTTCTTC.

The rearrangement uses TRBV14 and TRBJ2-2; D call uncertain. Germline V gene data show CDR1 as SGHDN and CDR2 as FVKESK. V was pared by 0 bases and J by 1 base, with 6 bases between. The length of the CDR3 is 15 residues. The CDR3 DNA is TGTGCCAGCAGCCAAGATTCAAGGAACACCGGGGAGCTGTTTTTT. This encodes CASSQDSRNTGELFF. Full variable domain (missing parts from reference TRBV14 and TRBJ2-2): EAGVTQFPSHSVIEKGQTVTLRCDPISGHDNLYWYRRVMGKEIKFLLHFVKESKQDESGMPNNRFLAERTGGTYSTLKVQPAELEDSGVYFCASSQDSRNTGELFFGEGSRLTVL.

This chain uses TRBV6-2 or TRBV6-3 with TRBJ1-4; D is uncertain. V dropped 8 bases and J dropped 2 bases, with 18 bases sitting between them. Germline V gene data show CDR1 as MNHEY and CDR2 as SVGEGT. CDR3 length: 16 residues. CDR3 loop: CASRPRLQATNEKLFF. The CDR3 DNA follows: TGTGCCAGCCGCCCCAGACTGCAGGCGACTAATGAAAAACTGTTTTTT.

Only a few counts were recorded for this clone. V and J are TRBV5-6 and TRBJ1-1; D remains unclear. The CDR3 length is 13 residues. Germline V gene sequence: CDR1 SGHDT, CDR2 YYEEEE. V lost 2 bases and J 1 base, leaving 6 bases between the germline ends. The CDR3 bases are TGTGCCAGCAGCTTTGCCGGGAACACTGAAGCTTTCTTT. This codes for CASSFAGNTEAFF.

CDR3 in amino acids: CASSFGPGTDSPLHF. CDR3 in DNA: TGTGCCAGCAGCTTTGGCCCGGGAACCGATTCACCCCTCCACTTT. This chain joins TRBV5-6 and TRBJ1-6; the D is unclear. Trimming took 2 bases from V and 8 from J, leaving 14 bases between them. In germline, CDR1 is SGHDT, CDR2 YYEEEE. This CDR3 region has 15 residues. Together with reference TRBV5-6 and TRBJ1-6, the CDR3 gives the full variable domain: DAGVTQSPTHLIKTRGQQVTLRCSPKSGHDTVSWYQQALGQGPQFIFQYYEEEERQRGNFPDRFSGHQFPNYSSELNVNALLLGDSALYLCASSFGPGTDSPLHFGNGTRLTVT.

This rearrangement joins TRBV2 to TRBJ1-3, with 8 bases aligning to TRBD1. The CDR3 is 13 residues long. The V gene's germline CDR1 is SNHLY and CDR2 FYNNEI. With 8 bases clipped from V and 2 bases from J, the junction kept 2 bases outside the gene matches. CDR3 sequence reads: CASGRGPGNTIYF. The CDR3 nucleotides are TGTGCCAGCGGCAGGGGGCCTGGAAACACCATATATTTT.

The chain joins TRBV5-6 to TRBJ1-1, with D possibly matching TRBD1 (5 bases). The CDR3 contains 15 residues. V was shortened by 4 bases and J by 1 base, with 14 bases between the two germline ends. Germline V CDR1 and CDR2: SGHDT, YYEEEE. In nucleotides, the CDR3 is TGTGCCAGCAGCACCCTCAGGGACGCGAACACTGAAGCTTTCTTT. It yields the protein CASSTLRDANTEAFF. The whole variable domain, filled in from reference TRBV5-6 and TRBJ1-1, reads DAGVTQSPTHLIKTRGQQVTLRCSPKSGHDTVSWYQQALGQGPQFIFQYYEEEERQRGNFPDRFSGHQFPNYSSELNVNALLLGDSALYLCASSTLRDANTEAFFGQGTRLTVV.

This chain connects TRBV10-3 to TRBJ1-6; maybe TRBD1 (5 bases). CDR1 is ENHRY and CDR2 is SYGVKD in the germline V gene. The CDR3 is 14 amino acids. V lost 3 bases, J lost 7 bases, and 10 bases lay in between. The CDR3 here is CAISELGENSPLHF. The DNA for the CDR3 is TGTGCCATCAGTGAATTGGGGGAAAATTCACCCCTCCACTTT.

The V gene is TRBV15, the J gene TRBJ1-2; the match to TRBD1 covers 7 bases. The CDR3 has 13 amino acids. The germline V gene has CDR1 LNHNV and CDR2 YYDKDF (reference sequence). The J segment lost 2 bases and the V segment lost 5 bases, leaving 2 bases of the junction unmatched. The CDR3 region is CATSPDRNYGYTF. DNA for the CDR3: TGTGCCACCAGCCCGGACAGGAACTATGGCTACACCTTC.

DNA of the CDR3: TGTGCCACCCTGACTGGGCCGACCCCTCCCTACGAGCAGTACTTC. Its protein is CATLTGPTPPYEQYF. The chain uses TRBV24-1 and TRBJ2-7; D remains ambiguous. The CDR3 has 15 amino acids. Trimming removed 9 bases from V and 2 bases from J, with 19 bases in between. The germline V gene has CDR1 KGHDR and CDR2 SFDVKD.

V is TRBV18 and J is TRBJ1-2; 8 bases are shared with TRBD1. The germline V gene encodes CDR1 KGHSH and CDR2 LQKENI. The length of the CDR3 is 14 residues. Trimming cost V 3 bases and J 6 bases; bases outside gene matches: 6. CDR3 sequence reads: CASSPGQGGHGYTF. The CDR3 coding sequence is TGTGCCAGCTCACCCGGACAGGGAGGGCATGGCTACACCTTC.

The chain recombines TRBV9 with TRBJ1-6; 7 bases map to TRBD1. This CDR3 has 14 residues. Trimming removed 3 bases from V and 8 bases from J; junction bases left unmatched: 5. Germline V CDR1 and CDR2: SGDLS, YYNGEE. CDR3 sequence (DNA): TGTGCCAGCAGCGCACGAGACAGGGATTCACCCCTCCACTTT. Translating it yields CASSARDRDSPLHF.

The chain couples TRBV30 to TRBJ1-5; 7 positions agree with TRBD1. Germline-derived CDR1 and CDR2 are GTSNPN and SVGIG (reference sequence). CDR3 length: 15 amino acids. Trimming at V came to 2 bases and at J to 7 bases, leaving 11 bases not matched to a gene. The CDR3 is CAWSRSDRMLQPQHF. The CDR3 bases are TGTGCCTGGAGTAGATCGGACAGGATGTTACAGCCCCAGCATTTT.

The rearrangement links TRBV25-1 to TRBJ1-2; 8 bases agree with TRBD1. V shed 4 bases and J 10 bases; nucleotides not matched to a gene: 5. Germline CDR1 MGHDK, CDR2 SYGVNS. The CDR3 extends over 12 amino acids. Written as DNA, the CDR3 is TGTGCCAGCAGTGCCGGACAGGGCCCCTACACCTTC. Amino acids: CASSAGQGPYTF.

The chain couples TRBV30 to TRBJ1-2; 8 bases are shared with TRBD1. The CDR3 totals 13 residues. The germline V gene encodes CDR1 GTSNPN and CDR2 SVGIG (reference sequence). V shed 4 bases and J 8 bases; nucleotides not matched to a gene: 9. The chain's CDR3 is CAWTDRGRAGYTF. The CDR3 nucleotides are TGTGCCTGGACCGACAGGGGAAGGGCCGGCTACACCTTC.

This clone was counted many times. The chain links TRBV7-8 to TRBJ1-6; D is possibly TRBD1 (6 bases). Trimming removed 0 bases at V and 9 bases at J, with 12 bases between. Germline V gene data show CDR1 as SGHVS and CDR2 as FQNEAQ. This CDR3 comprises 15 residues. This CDR3 is CASSLARQASSPLHF. CDR3 coding DNA: TGTGCCAGCAGCTTAGCAAGACAGGCCAGTTCACCCCTCCACTTT.

V is TRBV7-6 and J is TRBJ2-1, with D hard to call. The CDR3 has 15 amino acids. Trimming left V 6 bases short and J 1 base short, with 13 bases between. Germline CDR1 and CDR2: SGHVS and FNYEAQ. As DNA, the CDR3 is TGTGCCAGCAGGCCTCTAATCCTGTCCTACAATGAGCAGTTCTTC. This sequence encodes CASRPLILSYNEQFF.

Only one count was recorded for this clone. In DNA form, the CDR3 reads TGTGCCAGCTCACCTGGACAGGAGCATACGCAGTATTTT. It translates to CASSPGQEHTQYF. The chain has TRBV18 and TRBJ2-3, with 7 bases fitting TRBD1. Unmatched junction bases numbered 4, after V lost 3 bases and J lost 7 bases. The CDR3 has 13 amino acids. Per germline, CDR1 KGHSH and CDR2 LQKENI.

The gene calls are TRBV29-1 and TRBJ1-5, with D tentatively TRBD1 (6 bases). The CDR3 has 13 residues. V dropped 4 bases and J dropped 5 bases, with 12 bases sitting between them. Germline assignment: CDR1 SQVTM and CDR2 ANQGSEA. This chain's CDR3 is CSVGAGVDQPQHF. CDR3 coding DNA: TGCAGCGTTGGTGCAGGGGTGGATCAGCCCCAGCATTTT.

CDR3 sequence: CATSDPSREGTQYF. CDR3 DNA sequence: TGTGCCACCAGTGATCCTAGCAGGGAGGGGACCCAGTACTTC. This chain links TRBV24-1 with TRBJ2-5, with TRBD2 matching 7 bases. Per the germline V gene, CDR1 is KGHDR and CDR2 is SFDVKD. The CDR3 is 14 residues long. V dropped 3 bases and J dropped 7; count of bases not matched to a gene: 7.

V is TRBV6-5 and J is TRBJ2-3; D tentatively reads TRBD1 or TRBD2 (5 bases each). Trimming took off 0 bases at V and 1 base at J, with 11 bases between the two ends. There are 16 residues in the CDR3. Germline V lookup: CDR1 MNHEY, CDR2 SVGAGI. The CDR3 region is CASSYSSLGGTDTQYF. The CDR3 bases are TGTGCCAGCAGTTACTCGAGTTTGGGGGGCACAGATACGCAGTATTTT.

There are a few counts of this clone. The V call is TRBV4-3, the J call TRBJ1-2; no definite D call. With 0 bases removed from V and 3 bases from J, the gap between germline ends came to 8 bases. The CDR3 contains 14 residues. Germline V gene data show CDR1 as LGHNA and CDR2 as YSLEER. CDR3 DNA sequence: TGCGCCAGCAGCCAAGATGTCACTGACTATGGCTACACCTTC. It encodes CASSQDVTDYGYTF.